This T cell receptor beta chain was identified during a study of technical replicates of blood from a few donors. Repertoires were generated with immunoSEQ multiplex PCR, while TCRdb's copy carries only in-frame clones and drops some. The sample yields just under 100,000 clones, 95% seen once. Between the trimmed V and J ends, which lost 3 bases and 2 bases, there was a span of 11 bases. Germline CDR1 and CDR2: MGHRA and YSYEKL. The length of the CDR3 is 14 residues. This TCR derives from a human donor in good health. The chain employs TRBV4-1 and TRBJ2-7, with a tentative D call TRBD2 (6 bases). Source material: T cells isolated from PBMCs. CDR3 region: CASSQQEGPYEQYF. The CDR3 DNA reads as TGCGCCAGCAGCCAGCAGGAGGGTCCCTACGAGCAGTACTTC.